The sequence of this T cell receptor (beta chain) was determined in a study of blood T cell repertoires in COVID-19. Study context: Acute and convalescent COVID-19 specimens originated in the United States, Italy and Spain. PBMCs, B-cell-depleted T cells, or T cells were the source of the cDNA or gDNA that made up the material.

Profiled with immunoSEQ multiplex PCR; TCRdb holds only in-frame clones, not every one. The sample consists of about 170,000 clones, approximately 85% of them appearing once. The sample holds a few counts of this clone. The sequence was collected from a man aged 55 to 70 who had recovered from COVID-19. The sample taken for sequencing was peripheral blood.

CDR3 sequence (DNA): TGTGCCAGCAGTTTAAAGGGTCCCGTGGGAGTAAGCGGGGGGGTAGAGACCCAGTACTTC. Encoded protein: CASSLKGPVGVSGGVETQYF. The rearrangement joins TRBV27 to TRBJ2-5; 10 bases align to TRBD2. The trim removed 2 bases at V and 4 bases at J, leaving 19 bases unmatched. Germline V gives CDR1 MNHEY, CDR2 SMNVEV (reference sequence). The CDR3 consists of 20 residues.